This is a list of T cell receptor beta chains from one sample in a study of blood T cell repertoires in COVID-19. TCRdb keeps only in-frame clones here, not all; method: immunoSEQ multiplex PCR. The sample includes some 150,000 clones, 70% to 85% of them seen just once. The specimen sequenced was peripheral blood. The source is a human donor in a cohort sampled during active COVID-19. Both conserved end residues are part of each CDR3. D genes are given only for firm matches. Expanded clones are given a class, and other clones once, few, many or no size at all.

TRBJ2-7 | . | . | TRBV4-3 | TGCGCCAGCAGCCAAGATCTCCGCGCGGAGCAGTACTTC | CASSQDLRAEQYF
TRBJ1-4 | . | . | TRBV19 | TGTGCCAGTAGTAAGCGCGACCCTAATGAAAAACTGTTTTTT | CASSKRDPNEKLFF
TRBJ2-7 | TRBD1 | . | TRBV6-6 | TGTGCCAGCAGTCCTAAGACAGGGGGCTCATCGGTACGCGAGCAGTACTTC | CASSPKTGGSSVREQYF
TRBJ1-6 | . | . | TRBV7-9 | TGTGCCAGCAGCTCGACAGGTTATTCACCCCTCCACTTT | CASSSTGYSPLHF
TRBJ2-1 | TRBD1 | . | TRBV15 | TGTGCCACCAGCAGAGTCGACCGGGACAGGGGGCTAAACAATGAGCAGTTCTTC | CATSRVDRDRGLNNEQFF
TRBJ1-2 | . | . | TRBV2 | TGTGCCAGCAGTGAATCGCCAGGGAGGTTACATGGCTACACCTTC | CASSESPGRLHGYTF
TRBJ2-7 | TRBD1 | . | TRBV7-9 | TGTGCCAGCAGCTTAGGAGGGACGGACAGGGCGTACTTC | CASSLGGTDRAYF
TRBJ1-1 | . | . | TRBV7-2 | TGTGCCAGCAGCTTTACACGAGGGACTGAAGCTTTCTTT | CASSFTRGTEAFF
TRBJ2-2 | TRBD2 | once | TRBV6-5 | TGTGCCAGCTCTCTAGCGGGGGTAACCGGGGAGCTGTTTTTT | CASSLAGVTGELFF
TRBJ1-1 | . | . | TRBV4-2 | TGTGCCAGCAGCCAAGAACGGACGGGGATGAACACTGAAGCTTTCTTT | CASSQERTGMNTEAFF
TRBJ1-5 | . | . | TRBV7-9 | TGTGCCAGCAGCTTAGCAGGGGATGTAAGCAATCAGCCCCAGCATTTT | CASSLAGDVSNQPQHF
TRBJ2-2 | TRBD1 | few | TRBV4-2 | TGTGCCAGCAGCCAAGATGGCAGGGGGACCGGGGAGCTGTTTTTT | CASSQDGRGTGELFF
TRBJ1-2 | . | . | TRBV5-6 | TGTGCCAGCAGCTTGGGGCGGAGGGTTGGCGGCTACACCTTC | CASSLGRRVGGYTF
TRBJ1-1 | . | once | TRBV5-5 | TGTGCCAGCAGCCTCCACGGGCCCGAGGGCACTGAAGCTTTCTTT | CASSLHGPEGTEAFF
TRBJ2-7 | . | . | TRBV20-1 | TGCAGTGCTAGTGGTCTTCAGGGCGAGCAGTACTTC | CSASGLQGEQYF
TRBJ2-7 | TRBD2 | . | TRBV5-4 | TGTGCCAGCAGCTTGGGACTGGCTAGCGGGGGAGTCTCCTACGAGCAGTACTTC | CASSLGLASGGVSYEQYF
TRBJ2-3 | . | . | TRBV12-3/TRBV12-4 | TGTGCCAGCAGTCCCGGCCGGGGGACTGCGCAGTATTTT | CASSPGRGTAQYF
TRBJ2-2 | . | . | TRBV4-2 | TGTGCCAGCAGCCCCACGAACACCGGGGAGCTGTTTTTT | CASSPTNTGELFF
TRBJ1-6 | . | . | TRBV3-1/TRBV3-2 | TGTGCCAGCAGCCAAAATCCGTTGGGCACCATCCTCCACTTT | CASSQNPLGTILHF
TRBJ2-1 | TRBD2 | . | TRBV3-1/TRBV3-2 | TGTGCCAGCAGCGCCCGGGGACTAGCGGATTACAATGAGCAGTTCTTC | CASSARGLADYNEQFF
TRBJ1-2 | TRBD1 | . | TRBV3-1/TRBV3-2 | TGTGCCAGCAGCCAAGCCGGCAGGGGGCGCGGCTACACCTTC | CASSQAGRGRGYTF
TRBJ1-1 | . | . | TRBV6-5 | TGTGCCAGCAGTTACTCTAAGAACACTGAAGCTTTCTTT | CASSYSKNTEAFF
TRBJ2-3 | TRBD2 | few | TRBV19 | TGTGCCAGTAGTCCCACTAGCGGGGTTATCACAGATACGCAGTATTTT | CASSPTSGVITDTQYF
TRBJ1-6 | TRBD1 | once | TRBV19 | TGTGCCAGTAGTATGGGGACAGCGAGCCGCTCACCCCTCCACTTT | CASSMGTASRSPLHF
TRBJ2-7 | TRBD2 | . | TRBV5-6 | TGTGCCAGCAGCCCCGGCTGGAGCGGGGGGCGTATCTACGAGCAGTACTTC | CASSPGWSGGRIYEQYF
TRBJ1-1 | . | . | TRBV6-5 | TGTGCCAGCAGTTCCCGTATGGGGGCGAGAACTGAAGCTTTCTTT | CASSSRMGARTEAFF
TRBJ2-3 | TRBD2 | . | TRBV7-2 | TGTGCCAGCAGCTACCTGGGACTACTCACAGATACGCAGTATTTT | CASSYLGLLTDTQYF
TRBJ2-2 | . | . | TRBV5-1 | TGCGCCAGCAGCTTGTCAGGACAGAACACCGGGGAGCTGTTTTTT | CASSLSGQNTGELFF
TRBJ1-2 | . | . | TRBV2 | TGTGCCAGCAGTTACAATTCCCCCTTGGGCTACACCTTC | CASSYNSPLGYTF
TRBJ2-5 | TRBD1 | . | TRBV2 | TGTGCCAGCACCACAGGGGCAGGGGAGACCCAGTACTTC | CASTTGAGETQYF
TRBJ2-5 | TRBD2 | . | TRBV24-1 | TGTGCCACCAGTGATTCTAGCGGGGGGGCCTATAAGACCCAGTACTTC | CATSDSSGGAYKTQYF
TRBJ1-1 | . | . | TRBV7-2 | TGTGCCAGCAGCTCGACACGAGCAACTGAAGCTTTCTTT | CASSSTRATEAFF
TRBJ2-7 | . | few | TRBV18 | TGTGCCAGCTCAGTACAGGCCTACGAGCAGTACTTC | CASSVQAYEQYF
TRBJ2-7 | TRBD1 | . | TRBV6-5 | TGTGCCAGCAGTTTTAGGACAGGGCGGTCCTACGAGCAGTACTTC | CASSFRTGRSYEQYF
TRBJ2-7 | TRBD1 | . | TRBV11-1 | TGTGCCAGCAGCTTCGATCGGGACAGGTCCTACGAGCAGTACTTC | CASSFDRDRSYEQYF
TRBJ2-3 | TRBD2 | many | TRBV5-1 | TGCGCCAGCAGCAAGGCGGGGGGAGATACGCAGTATTTT | CASSKAGGDTQYF
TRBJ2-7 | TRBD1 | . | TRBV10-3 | TGTGCCATCAGGACCGGGACAGGGGTCTCCTACGAGCAGTACTTC | CAIRTGTGVSYEQYF
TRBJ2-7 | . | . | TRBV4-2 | TGTGCCAGCAGCCAAGATGAAATGGCGGCTATCTCCTACGAGCAGTACTTC | CASSQDEMAAISYEQYF
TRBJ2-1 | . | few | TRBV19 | TGTGCCAGTAAGGGGGTTTACAATGAGCAGTTCTTC | CASKGVYNEQFF
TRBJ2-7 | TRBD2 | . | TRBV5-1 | TGCGCCAGCGCCGGGACTAGCGGATTGCAAACCTACGAGCAGTACTTC | CASAGTSGLQTYEQYF
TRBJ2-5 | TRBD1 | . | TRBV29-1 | TGCAGCGTTGGGGCAGGGGGCAGCCAAGAGACCCAGTACTTC | CSVGAGGSQETQYF
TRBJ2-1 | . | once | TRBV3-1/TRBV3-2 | TGTGCCAGCAGCCAAGGGGGGGACAGTTACAATGAGCAGTTCTTC | CASSQGGDSYNEQFF